This T cell receptor (beta chain) was sequenced in a study of cytomegalovirus exposure and HLA in healthy donors (dated 2017 in TCRdb). Regarding the complete study: An earlier analysis of about 560 of the donors reported approximately 300 Gb of sequence data and around 120 million unique TCR beta sequences obtained from some 170 million T cells. An early release covering over 500 HLA-typed donors comprised about 310 gigabases of sequencing data and approximately 80 million unique TCR sequences. The genetic ancestry cluster associated with self-reported Caucasian donors included 81% of the 300 to 400 genotyped donors. The aim of the study was to test whether cataloging public T cell receptors could identify signatures of past pathogen exposure. The study profiled the T cell repertoires of more than 500 subjects by immunosequencing and related them to cytomegalovirus serostatus. Besides the first cohort of roughly 700 subjects, a separate validation cohort made up of 120 different subjects was used. High-throughput TCR immunosequencing, statistical association of individual TCRs with disease status, and machine learning were combined to predict cytomegalovirus infection status. A later analysis re-analyzed previously published TCR beta repertoires from roughly 600 donors and added high-resolution HLA genotyping to study TCR occurrence patterns. The later analysis used no new phenotypic data to find candidate immune exposures, relying instead on TCR beta sequences and their occurrence across donors. To decide whether each TCR beta V gene segment behaved as functional or pseudogenic, an earlier analysis of approximately 590 of the donors relied on high-throughput TCR beta sequencing. Alongside the repertoire data, information on donor age, sex, ethnicity and CMV serostatus was compiled. In a later genetic analysis, genome-wide SNP genotypes for about 55% of the roughly 700 donors were used, and that subset was treated as a discovery cohort. Every discovery cohort repertoire had been produced on one sequencing platform. Class I and class II HLA loci were covered by the typing at four-digit resolution. Typing coverage differed by locus: A, B, C, DRB1 and DQB1 were typed in about 620-630 donors, DQA1 in about 500, DPA1 in over 600, and DPB1 in around 490. Five DR-DQ haplotypes were handled as single units for association and clustering, since linkage in the cohort was strong. Among 300 to 450 genotyped donors of the cohort, an average of approximately 250,000 unique TCR beta nucleotide sequences were sequenced per donor, roughly 18% of them non-productive.

The sample holds a few counts of this clone. The specificity of this receptor is unknown. One base away there is no much larger clone; base qualities are not given. Measured from the cysteine to the phenylalanine, the CDR3 is 10 residues long. Here the CDR3 DNA is all that survives: 30 bases in frame from base 1. V has 4 bases trimmed and J has 17 bases trimmed; junction bases matching no gene number 5. CDR1 and CDR2 (GTSNPN, SVGIG) derive from the germline V gene (reference sequence). Beyond this particular receptor, the publication reports: Immune exposure information for the cohort was limited to CMV serostatus. Some IMGT-functional V segments, including TRBV6-2 and TRBV6-3, could not be told apart with the 87-base-pair reads, so those segments were excluded. In both the original and validation cohorts, the classifier was reported to diagnose cytomegalovirus status with high specificity and sensitivity. The study gave a list of over 150 TCR beta chains associated with cytomegalovirus. A cluster of highly shared sequence variants was judged likely to be a technical artifact of the sequencing pipeline. Sequencing depth was assumed to be roughly uniform across donors in the presence/absence analyses, though that assumption may not hold. In a later analysis, several top co-occurrence clusters were reported to appear linked to parvovirus B19, influenza, CMV and Epstein-Barr virus. The cohort was sequenced for TCR beta chains only, and without alpha or paired-chain data the features that could be detected were limited. Specific HLA alleles were associated with 16,951 TCR beta sequences at a false discovery rate of 0.05 in a later analysis. A later genetic analysis associated a missense DCLRE1C variant with V-gene and J-gene trimming of TCR beta chains, and an independent cohort replicated the association. Because HLA typing was missing for some donors at each locus, association tests included only the typed subset. In an earlier analysis of around 600 of the donors, most TCR beta V segments were observed in productive rearrangements about 87% or about 30% of the time, broadly matching IMGT annotations. According to the authors, the approach could potentially be generalized to other disease states and immunological phenotypes. Linkage disequilibrium might explain the correlated functional status among segregating V segments, but an unknown experimental factor could not be ruled out. A later analysis found that HLA-associated TCR beta chains were more clonally expanded and had lower generation probabilities than equally common non-associated chains. A further reported finding was that TCR beta sequences accurately predicted the HLA-A and HLA-B alleles for most subjects in the first cohort. In a later analysis, TCR association rates were found to vary across HLA loci, with the most associated TCRs seen for DRB1 alleles and the fewest for HLA-C alleles. In a later analysis, most CMV-associated TCR beta chains were found to appear HLA-restricted, with HLA associations seemingly driven largely by CMV exposure. Three of the identified cytomegalovirus-associated TCR beta chains were confirmed in vitro to be specific for cytomegalovirus antigens. Across donors, most TCR sequences were observed very rarely, whereas some public TCRs were present in many individuals. The earlier analysis of some 560 of the donors excluded some 16 rarely observed V segments, including chromosome 9 orphons, because counts were too low. Assigning TCR associations to individual alleles was difficult when HLA alleles, especially DR and DQ, strongly co-occurred. According to a later genetic analysis, donors in an Asian-associated ancestry cluster had fewer N-insertions in productive TCRs than the approximately 630-donor mean.

The cohort consisted of 666 healthy bone marrow donors. At the time of sampling, all cohort members were nominally healthy, though unrecorded immune exposures were likely present. The donor was CMV seronegative and belonged to the group of 320 or so seronegative cohort members. A peripheral blood sample was collected from each donor, and TCR beta sequencing was performed on peripheral blood mononuclear cells. Genomic DNA was extracted from the blood cell samples with the Qiagen DNeasy Blood Extraction Kit. The library was produced with the immunoSEQ multiplex PCR assay. For the multiplex PCR, a mixture combining 60 forward primers for TCR Vbeta segments and 13 reverse primers for TCR Jbeta segments was used. The CDR3 region of rearranged TCR beta genes was amplified from genomic DNA by a multiplex PCR assay. The amplified TCR beta libraries were sequenced on the Illumina HiSeq System as 87-base-pair reads. As for the authors' bioinformatics: In a later analysis, tens of millions of unique TCR beta chains were counted across the 666 repertoires, and approximately 11 million of these chains were shared by at least two donors. Raw reads were error-corrected and collapsed into unique sequences with a nearest-neighbor algorithm that merged closely related sequences to remove PCR and sequencing errors. To assign V, D and J gene segments, CDR3 sequences were aligned to IMGT reference sequences. For a sequence to be retained, at least a six-nucleotide match to both a V gene segment and a J gene segment was required. Rearrangements were classified as productive when the CDR3 lacked stop codons and remained in frame with V and J, and all other rearrangements were classified as non-productive. CDR3 was defined by IMGT convention, running from the second conserved V-encoded cysteine to the conserved J-encoded phenylalanine. The earlier analysis of some 540 of the donors excluded any sequence lacking an unambiguous match to a single V gene segment. An earlier analysis of around 600 of the donors classified V segments as functional when productive rearrangements were above 56.7% and as segregating when the standard deviation between donors was above 5%. A statistical classification framework was built for diagnosing cytomegalovirus status from the catalog of TCR beta chain sequences. A later analysis assigned V and J genes by comparing TCR nucleotide sequences with IMGT/GENE-DB human TR gene sequences. A later analysis assigned CDR3 sequences and most-parsimonious VDJ recombination scenarios with the TCRdist pipeline. In a later analysis, each TCR beta chain was defined by its CDR3 amino acid sequence together with its V-gene family, and reads without a unique V-gene family were excluded. To address suspected cross-contamination and a sequencing artifact, a later analysis removed 592 highly shared, low-generation-probability nucleotide sequences. In a later analysis, a clonal expansion index was calculated for each public chain from normalized within-repertoire ranks of inferred template counts. In a later analysis, generation probabilities were computed with a VDJ recombination model fitted to out-of-frame rearrangements, and the resulting probabilities were checked against IGoR. In a later analysis, hypergeometric tests were used to score TCR-TCR, TCR-HLA and TCR-CMV co-occurrence, with a repertoire-size bias correction applied to TCR pairs. In a later analysis, false discovery rates were estimated by permuting HLA or CMV assignments 20 times. In a later analysis, co-occurring TCRs were grouped with DBSCAN, and TCRdist sequence similarity was added when clustering was performed within HLA-allele-positive subsets. Co-occurrence clustering excluded repertoires with fewer than 30,000 or more than 120,000 public chains, plus five with anomalous nucleotide sharing. TCRdb provides this immuneACCESS table in a form limited to in-frame rearrangements. Some clones are lacking; in checked studies, under half of them reflect an unresolved V gene, and why the rest are absent is not known. V, J and clone size are those of that table, while D and trimming were read from the DNA. In this sample the table shows around 100,000 clones, approximately 7.6% of which occur a single time. Together, the top ten hold roughly 2% of the sample.

The sample comprised PBMCs. The sequence was obtained from a man between 50 and 59 years old in good health and CMV-seronegative. The rearrangement combines TRBV30 with TRBJ1-4, with TRBD1 matching 9 junction bases. CDR3 region: CAWIRQGGFF. The nucleotide sequence is given as TGTGCCTGGATCCGACAGGGGGGATTTTTT.